The clone carrying this T cell receptor beta chain was seen more than once but under ten times. Time point: patch test 1, 2 weeks after DPC sensitization. Regarding treatment: therapeutic diphenylcyclopropenone sensitization with weekly scalp DPC. The sample originates from a study of human T cells and chemical hapten exposure. TCRdb fed the RACE reads into MiXCR, producing one record per CDR3 protein. This table has more than 100,000 distinct CDR3 sequences, around 13% appearing once. The CDR3 runs to 14 residues. Per germline, CDR1 MDHEN and CDR2 SYDVKM. The ends lost 5 bases at V and 7 bases at J; junction bases unmatched: 7.

This sample comprised whole blood, obtained in connection with sensitization to the hapten diphenylcyclopropenone (DPC). The clonotype was recovered from a man aged 18 to 29 with alopecia areata. Some clones in this sample may be carry-over from other donors' samples. The rearrangement links TRBV28 to TRBJ2-7; 11 positions match TRBD1. CDR3 protein: CASSPSGTGGEQYF. Here the CDR3 DNA reads TGTGCCAGCAGTCCATCCGGGACAGGGGGAGAGCAGTACTTC.